This T cell receptor (beta chain) was identified during a study of blood T cell repertoires in COVID-19. Overall study context: From the United States, Italy and Spain came samples of acute and convalescent COVID-19. From T cells, B-cell-depleted T cells, or PBMCs came the material, which was cDNA or gDNA.

In the original processing: Amplifying reference gene primers gave estimates of nucleated cell counts. The table came from immunoSEQ multiplex PCR; TCRdb's copy has only in-frame clones and leaves some out. D and trimming come from the DNA, and the V and J calls and clone size come from that table. The sample yields 240,000 or so clones, about nine tenths seen once. This clone was observed a few times. The CDR3 covers 17 residues. V lost 3 bases to trimming and J lost 7 bases; unmatched junction nucleotides: 11. CDR1 and CDR2 (germline): SGHRS, YFSETQ. The chain has TRBV5-1 and TRBJ2-1, with TRBD2 identical over 12 bases. The receptor's source is a man aged 60 to 69 who had recovered from COVID-19. What was sequenced was peripheral blood. The CDR3 reads CASSSKASGGAHNEQFF. The CDR3 coding sequence is TGCGCCAGCAGCTCCAAAGCTAGCGGGGGGGCTCATAATGAGCAGTTCTTC.